The 10 T cell receptor beta chains given below trace back to one sample, sequenced in a study of Ad26.COV2.S vaccination and SARS-CoV-2 variants. The treatment here: around 19 received Ad26.COV2.S at low or high dose, single or two shots; about 5 received placebo; per-sample allocation not given. Specimens were obtained on day 63 following the first vaccine or placebo injection. The data were produced by immunoSEQ multiplex PCR, yet TCRdb's version contains in-frame clones alone and is incomplete. This table has about 350,000 clones, 88% appearing once. The specimen comprised peripheral blood, sampled in a trial of Ad26.COV2.S vaccine versus placebo. The origin of the receptors is a person between 18 and 60 years old who received the Ad26.COV2.S COVID-19 vaccine or a placebo.

This clone was seen a handful of times. The CDR3 bases are TGTGCCAGCAGCCAACCCACAGGGGCCAACTATGGCTACACCTTC. It is translated as CASSQPTGANYGYTF. The J gene is TRBJ1-2, the V gene TRBV4-2, with 7 bases aligning to TRBD1. Germline CDR1 is LGHNA and CDR2 is YNFKEQ. The length of the CDR3 is 15 residues. The ends lost 2 bases at V and 2 bases at J; junction bases unmatched: 5.

The chain recombines TRBV6-5 with TRBJ2-1; a weak D match, TRBD1 (5 bases). Germline CDR1 MNHEY, CDR2 SVGAGI. The CDR3 spans 15 residues. Deletions cut 0 bases from V and 9 bases from J, with 15 bases between. CDR3 sequence: CASSYSVGRATEQFF. CDR3 DNA: TGTGCCAGCAGTTACTCGGTAGGCAGGGCGACTGAGCAGTTCTTC.

V usage is TRBV7-8 and J usage is TRBJ1-1; TRBD1 aligns across 8 bases. This CDR3 is built from 14 residues. CDR1 and CDR2 from the germline V gene are SGHVS and FQNEAQ. J lost 1 base, V lost 7 bases, and 5 bases had no gene match. CDR3 in amino acids: CASTRQGTNTEAFF. CDR3 in DNA: TGTGCCAGCACTCGACAGGGGACGAACACTGAAGCTTTCTTT.

The J gene is TRBJ2-7, the V gene TRBV27; 9 positions agree with TRBD1. V gave up 2 bases and J gave up 7 bases; unmatched junction bases: 6. Germline V lookup: CDR1 MNHEY, CDR2 SMNVEV (reference sequence). The CDR3 loop spans 14 amino acids. The CDR3 region has the DNA TGTGCCAGCAGTTTAGCACAGGGGGCGCGTGAGCAGTACTTC. Translating gives CASSLAQGAREQYF.

The V call is TRBV7-9, the J call TRBJ1-3, with D uncertain. Germline V gene data show CDR1 as SEHNR and CDR2 as FQNEAQ (reference sequence). Deletions cut 7 bases from V and 2 bases from J, with 12 bases between. The CDR3 covers 14 residues. The CDR3 sequence is CASTRNRAGNTIYF. CDR3 bases: TGTGCCAGCACCCGAAACAGAGCTGGAAACACCATATATTTT.

The genes are TRBV6-5 and TRBJ2-5, with a possible D match to TRBD1 (5 bases). CDR3 length: 13 amino acids. Germline loops: CDR1 MNHEY, CDR2 SVGAGI. The ends were cut back, 8 bases at V and 2 bases at J, with 12 bases in the middle. The CDR3 is CASGWGLQETQYF. Here the CDR3 DNA reads TGTGCCAGCGGATGGGGCCTACAAGAGACCCAGTACTTC.

J is TRBJ2-6 and V is TRBV15, with D uncertain. This CDR3 region has 15 residues. CDR1 and CDR2 from the germline V gene are LNHNV and YYDKDF (reference sequence). Trimming cost V 2 bases and J 2 bases, with 7 bases left between them. The chain's CDR3 is CATSRLGTGANVLTF. The CDR3 DNA is TGTGCCACCAGCAGATTGGGGACTGGGGCCAACGTCCTGACTTTC.

The J gene is TRBJ1-2, the V gene TRBV7-9, with D tentatively TRBD1 (6 bases). Germline assignment: CDR1 SEHNR and CDR2 FQNEAQ (reference sequence). The V end lost 1 base, the J end lost 6 bases, and 21 bases lay between the germline ends. CDR3 length: 17 amino acids. DNA of the CDR3: TGTGCCAGCAGCTTAGAGGGGGTCCGGGAAGCTACCGATGGCTACACCTTC. Translating it yields CASSLEGVREATDGYTF.

In DNA form, the CDR3 reads TGTGCCAGCAGATCTCTAGCGGGAGCCTACAATGAGCAGTTCTTC. Residues: CASRSLAGAYNEQFF. V gene TRBV5-8 combines with J gene TRBJ2-1; TRBD2 aligns across 10 bases. CDR1 and CDR2 (germline): SGHTS, YDEGEE. The junction had 4 bases not matched to a gene; V was cut back by 5 bases and J by 2 bases. This CDR3 region has 15 residues.

This sequence joins TRBV7-9 and TRBJ2-5; 9 bases fit TRBD2. Germline V gives CDR1 SEHNR, CDR2 FQNEAQ (reference sequence). This CDR3 comprises 14 residues. The trim removed 10 bases at V and 8 bases at J, leaving 14 bases unmatched. Here the CDR3 reads CATRGIAGVPTQYF. The CDR3 nucleotides read TGTGCCACCCGGGGGATAGCGGGAGTACCCACCCAGTACTTC.